A single sample is the source of the 14 T cell receptor beta chains below, sequenced in a study of shared clonotypes between healthy human individuals. Clones were read by immunoSEQ multiplex PCR, and TCRdb kept only the in-frame ones, dropping some. Of roughly 2.4 million clones listed, approximately 96% are singletons. Sequencing was performed on naive CD4+ T cells sorted from blood. Subset indicated: CD45RA+ positively selected. The receptors derive from a man younger than 35 in good health.

This chain links TRBV4-1 with TRBJ2-7, with 7 bases fitting TRBD1. V was pared by 0 bases and J by 12 bases, with 8 bases of the junction left unmatched. This CDR3 comprises 13 residues. Germline V CDR1 and CDR2: MGHRA, YSYEKL. In nucleotides, the CDR3 is TGCGCCAGCAGCCAAGAAGTCACAGGACAGGCGTACTTC. Its protein product is CASSQEVTGQAYF.

J is TRBJ2-7 and V is TRBV11-3; D may correspond to TRBD1 or TRBD2 (5 bases each). The CDR3 consists of 13 residues. V lost 1 base, J lost 5 bases, and 9 bases lay in between. Per the germline V gene, CDR1 is SGHNT and CDR2 is YENEEA. CDR3 amino acids: CASSLVEGNEQYF. The CDR3 DNA sequence: TGTGCCAGCAGCTTAGTTGAGGGGAACGAGCAGTACTTC.

Only one count was recorded for this clone. V and J are TRBV7-2 and TRBJ2-5; D is perhaps TRBD1 or TRBD2 (7 bases each). Germline CDR1 and CDR2: SGHTA and FQGNSA. This CDR3 region has 15 residues. The germline V and J ends were trimmed by 2 bases and 5 bases, with 15 bases remaining between them. CDR3 coding DNA: TGTGCCAGCAGCTTAACGCGACAGGGAGGGGAGACCCAGTACTTC. Translated, it gives CASSLTRQGGETQYF.

V is TRBV2 and J is TRBJ2-1, with 8 bases that match TRBD2. CDR3 size: 15 residues. V trimming: 7 bases; J trimming: 4 bases; junction bases outside the gene matches: 9. Looked up from germline, CDR1 is SNHLY and CDR2 is FYNNEI. The CDR3 sequence is CASMAGTSGYNEQFF. In DNA, the CDR3 is TGTGCCAGCATGGCCGGAACTAGCGGATACAATGAGCAGTTCTTC.

This clone was observed once. The V gene is TRBV29-1, the J gene TRBJ1-3; D may be TRBD1 (6 bases). V lost 5 bases to trimming and J lost 3 bases, with 14 bases between them. This CDR3 is built from 14 residues. CDR1 SQVTM and CDR2 ANQGSEA come from the germline V gene. The CDR3 bases are TGCAGCGTTACTGTGGGGGGCGTTGGAAACACCATATATTTT. This gives the protein CSVTVGGVGNTIYF.

J is TRBJ2-2 and V is TRBV7-9; no clear D. The CDR3 loop spans 12 amino acids. The germline V and J ends were trimmed by 2 bases and 7 bases, with 5 bases remaining between them. CDR1 is SEHNR, CDR2 FQNEAQ, per germline (reference sequence). Here the CDR3 reads CASSLNVGELFF. The DNA for the CDR3 is TGTGCCAGCAGCTTAAACGTCGGGGAGCTGTTTTTT.

The chain recombines TRBV27 with TRBJ2-1; 8 nucleotides line up with TRBD1. Germline lookup yields CDR1 MNHEY and CDR2 SMNVEV (reference sequence). This CDR3 region has 17 residues. Losses at the gene ends were 3 bases for V and 2 bases for J; bases not matched to a gene: 9. CDR3 sequence (DNA): TGTGCCAGCAGTTTGTCACAGGGGGTTCCACCCTACAATGAGCAGTTCTTC. This sequence encodes CASSLSQGVPPYNEQFF.

The rearrangement links TRBV5-1 to TRBJ1-1, with a weak D call TRBD1 (5 bases). From germline, CDR1 is SGHRS and CDR2 YFSETQ. The CDR3 sequence is 16 residues long. V lost 4 bases to trimming and J lost 0 bases, with 16 bases between them. This CDR3 reads CASSRGVGVMNTEAFF. CDR3 nucleotides: TGCGCCAGCAGCCGAGGGGTCGGGGTGATGAACACTGAAGCTTTCTTT.

The chain recombines TRBV10-3 with TRBJ1-2, with 11 nucleotides matching TRBD1. The germline gives CDR1 ENHRY, CDR2 SYGVKD. The CDR3 extends over 16 amino acids. The J segment lost 0 bases and the V segment lost 4 bases, leaving 4 bases of the junction unmatched. The CDR3 here is CAISGMGQGANYGYTF. In DNA form, the CDR3 reads TGTGCCATCAGTGGAATGGGACAGGGGGCTAACTATGGCTACACCTTC.

The chain couples TRBV5-1 to TRBJ2-1, with D perhaps matching TRBD1 or TRBD2 (5 bases each). V was trimmed by 7 bases and J by 7 bases, leaving 21 bases between them. CDR3 length equals 15 residues. Germline-derived CDR1 and CDR2 are SGHRS and YFSETQ. CDR3: CASAEERRTGNEQFF. CDR3 sequence (DNA): TGCGCCAGCGCGGAGGAGCGGAGAACAGGAAATGAGCAGTTCTTC.

This chain connects TRBV2 to TRBJ1-3; weak D call: TRBD1 (6 bases). The CDR3 extends over 16 amino acids. CDR1 SNHLY and CDR2 FYNNEI come from the germline V gene. V lost 4 bases, J lost 0 bases, and 13 bases lay in between. CDR3: CASSGDRSLSGNTIYF. For the CDR3, the DNA is TGTGCCAGCAGTGGAGACAGGAGCCTCTCTGGAAACACCATATATTTT. Looking up the rest from reference TRBV2 and TRBJ1-3 gives the full variable domain: EPEVTQTPSHQVTQMGQEVILRCVPISNHLYFYWYRQILGQKVEFLVSFYNNEISEKSEIFDDQFSVERPDGSNFTLKIRSTKLEDSAMYFCASSGDRSLSGNTIYFGEGSWLTVV.

Details on this clone: Different DNA sequences within this sample yield the same CDR3. V gene TRBV9 combines with J gene TRBJ1-2; D gene uncertain. The ends were cut back, 0 bases at V and 6 bases at J, with 9 bases in the middle. This CDR3 is built from 13 residues. In germline, CDR1 is SGDLS, CDR2 YYNGEE. The CDR3 DNA reads as TGTGCCAGCAGCGTAGGGGCAGGAAATGGCTACACCTTC. It encodes CASSVGAGNGYTF.

The chain joins TRBV19 to TRBJ2-5; D might be TRBD1 (6 bases). The germline CDR1 and CDR2 sequences are LNHDA and SQIVND (reference sequence). CDR3 length: 14 residues. V lost 6 bases and J lost 4, with 15 bases in between. The CDR3 DNA reads TGTGCCAGTAGCGCACAGGGATTGCGAGAGACCCAGTACTTC. Amino acid sequence: CASSAQGLRETQYF.

The rearrangement links TRBV21-1 to TRBJ1-5; the listed D gene, TRBD1, was not tested against the DNA. TRBV21-1 is deemed a pseudogene. The CDR3 has 17 amino acids. CDR3 DNA: TGTGCCAGCAGCAAAGTCTCGACAGGACTTAGCAATCAGCCCCAGCATTTT. This sequence encodes CASSKVSTGLSNQPQHF.